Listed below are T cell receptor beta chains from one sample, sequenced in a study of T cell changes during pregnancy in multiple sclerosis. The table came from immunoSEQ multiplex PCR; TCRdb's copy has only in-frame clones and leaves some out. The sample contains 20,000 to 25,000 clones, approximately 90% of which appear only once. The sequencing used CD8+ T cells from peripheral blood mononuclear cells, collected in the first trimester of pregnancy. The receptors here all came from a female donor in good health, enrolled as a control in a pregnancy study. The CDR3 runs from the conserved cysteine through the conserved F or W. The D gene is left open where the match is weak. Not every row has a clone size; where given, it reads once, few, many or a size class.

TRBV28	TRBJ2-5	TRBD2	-	CASRHLAALQETQYF	TGTGCCAGCAGGCATCTAGCGGCCCTCCAAGAGACCCAGTACTTC
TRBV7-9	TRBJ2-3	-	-	CASSALVREAVDTQYF	TGTGCCAGCAGCGCCTTAGTGAGGGAGGCGGTAGATACGCAGTATTTT
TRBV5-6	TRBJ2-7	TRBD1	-	CASSGIRDRDSYEQYF	TGTGCCAGCAGCGGAATCCGGGACAGGGATTCCTACGAGCAGTACTTC
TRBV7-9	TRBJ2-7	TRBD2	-	CASSRGPGEGGYEQYF	TGTGCCAGCAGCCGCGGGCCGGGGGAGGGCGGCTACGAGCAGTACTTC
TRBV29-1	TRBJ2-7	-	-	CSVPGPSGEQYF	TGCAGCGTACCGGGTCCGTCCGGCGAGCAGTACTTC
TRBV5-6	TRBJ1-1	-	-	CASSLVGGNTEAFF	TGTGCCAGCAGCTTGGTCGGAGGGAACACTGAAGCTTTCTTT
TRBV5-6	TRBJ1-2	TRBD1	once	CASSGRRQGDYGYTF	TGTGCCAGCAGCGGAAGGAGACAGGGGGACTATGGCTACACCTTC
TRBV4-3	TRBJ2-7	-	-	CASSQEPSRGDEQYF	TGCGCCAGCAGCCAAGAACCGAGCCGGGGTGACGAGCAGTACTTC
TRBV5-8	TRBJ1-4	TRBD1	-	CASSSGQGSEKLFF	TGTGCCAGCAGCTCGGGACAGGGGTCTGAAAAACTGTTTTTT
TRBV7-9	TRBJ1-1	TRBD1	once	CASSPTGDEAFF	TGTGCCAGCAGCCCCACAGGGGATGAAGCTTTCTTT
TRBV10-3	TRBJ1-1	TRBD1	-	CAISESGQGVRPLAEAFF	TGTGCCATCAGTGAGTCGGGACAGGGGGTTCGGCCCCTTGCTGAAGCTTTCTTT
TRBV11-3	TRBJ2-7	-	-	CASSRRKLPTYEQYF	TGTGCCAGCAGCCGACGTAAACTACCAACCTACGAGCAGTACTTC
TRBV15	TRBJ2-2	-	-	CATSRSRTGELFF	TGTGCCACCAGCAGATCCCGCACCGGGGAGCTGTTTTTT
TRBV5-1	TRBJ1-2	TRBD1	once	CASSEKTGAANYGYTF	TGCGCCAGCAGCGAAAAGACAGGGGCGGCTAACTATGGCTACACCTTC
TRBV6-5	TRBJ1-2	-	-	CASTQDGGYGYTF	TGTGCCAGCACTCAGGACGGGGGCTATGGCTACACCTTC
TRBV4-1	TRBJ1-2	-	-	CASSQEGRAGYTF	TGCGCCAGCAGCCAAGAGGGCAGGGCGGGCTACACCTTC
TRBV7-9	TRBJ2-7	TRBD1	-	CASSSSYRDSYEQYF	TGTGCCAGCAGCTCGAGCTACCGGGACAGCTACGAGCAGTACTTC
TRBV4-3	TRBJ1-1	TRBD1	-	CASSQTTGLNTEAFF	TGCGCCAGCAGCCAAACGACAGGGTTGAACACTGAAGCTTTCTTT
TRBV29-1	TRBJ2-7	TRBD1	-	CSVVTGEVPSYEQYF	TGCAGCGTGGTAACAGGGGAAGTGCCTTCCTACGAGCAGTACTTC
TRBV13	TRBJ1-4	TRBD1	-	CASQPGQANEKLFF	TGTGCCAGCCAGCCGGGACAGGCTAATGAAAAACTGTTTTTT
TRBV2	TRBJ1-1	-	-	CASSEAGYNTEAFF	TGTGCCAGCAGTGAAGCGGGCTATAACACTGAAGCTTTCTTT
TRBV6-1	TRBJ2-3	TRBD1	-	CASSVGGGQGTDTQYF	TGTGCCAGCAGTGTTGGGGGGGGACAGGGCACGGATACGCAGTATTTT
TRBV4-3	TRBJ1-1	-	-	CASSSSARGRTEAFF	TGCGCCAGCAGCTCCTCGGCTCGGGGTCGCACTGAAGCTTTCTTT
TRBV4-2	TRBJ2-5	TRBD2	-	CASSWGLAGPQETQYF	TGTGCCAGCAGCTGGGGACTAGCGGGCCCCCAAGAGACCCAGTACTTC
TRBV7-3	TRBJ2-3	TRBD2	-	CASSLNGGGTDTQYF	TGTGCCAGCAGCTTAAACGGGGGGGGCACAGATACGCAGTATTTT
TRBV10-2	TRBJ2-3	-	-	CASSRVSLTDTQYF	TGCGCCAGCAGCAGGGTCTCCCTCACAGATACGCAGTATTTT
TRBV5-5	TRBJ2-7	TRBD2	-	CASSLGGGLTYEQYF	TGTGCCAGCAGCTTGGGGGGGGGTTTGACCTACGAGCAGTACTTC
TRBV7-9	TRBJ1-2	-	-	CASLGGGQDGYTF	TGTGCCAGCCTCGGCGGGGGGCAGGATGGCTACACCTTC
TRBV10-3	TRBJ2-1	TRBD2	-	CATTKGLRGRHNEQFF	TGTGCCACCACAAAGGGTTTGCGGGGGAGACACAATGAGCAGTTCTTC
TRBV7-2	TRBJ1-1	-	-	CASSSVWGGTNTEAFF	TGTGCCAGCAGCTCGGTTTGGGGGGGGACGAACACTGAAGCTTTCTTT
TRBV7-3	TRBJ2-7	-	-	CASSPEVAGNYEQYF	TGTGCCAGCAGCCCAGAGGTAGCAGGGAACTACGAGCAGTACTTC
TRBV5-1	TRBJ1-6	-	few	CASSLDLNGNSPLHF	TGCGCCAGCAGCTTGGACCTCAATGGCAATTCACCCCTCCACTTT
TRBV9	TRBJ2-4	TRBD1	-	CASSVDREQNIQYF	TGTGCCAGCAGCGTGGACAGGGAACAAAACATTCAGTACTTC
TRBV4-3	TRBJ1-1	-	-	CASSGFGGQAFF	TGCGCCAGCAGCGGGTTCGGGGGGCAAGCTTTCTTT
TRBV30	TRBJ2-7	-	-	CAWSVVPDSSSEQYF	TGTGCCTGGAGTGTAGTGCCCGATTCTAGCTCCGAGCAGTACTTC
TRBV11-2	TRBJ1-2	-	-	CASSLISGDYGYTF	TGTGCCAGCAGCTTAATCTCGGGGGACTATGGCTACACCTTC
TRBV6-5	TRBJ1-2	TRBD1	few	CASSYSTGFGYTF	TGTGCCAGCAGTTACTCGACAGGGTTTGGCTACACCTTC